In its sample, the clone carrying this TCR beta chain was seen many times. Its matching antigen is unknown. This CDR3 spans 17 amino acids. Trimming took off 2 bases at V and 0 bases at J, with 19 bases between the two ends. Germline CDR1 reads DFQATT; CDR2 reads SNEGSKA (reference sequence). The source of the sample is a study of T-cell reconstitution after alpha-beta-depleted transplantation in children. The study's findings and limits: Some patients showed high day-60 TCRbeta diversity, which derived from surviving recipient T cells and thymic progenitors.

The TCRbeta library was prepared with unique molecular identifiers. TCRdb processed the PCR reads anew with MiXCR; each CDR3 protein has one entry. The sample shows about 580,000 distinct CDR3 sequences, 23% of them seen only once. This specimen consisted of PBMCs, mostly from graft donor cells, obtained 360 days after TCRalphabeta/CD19-depleted stem cell transplant. The clonotype comes from a boy under three years old who had a stem cell transplant for acute myeloid leukemia, so the T cells may come from the graft donor. The V and J genes are TRBV20-1 and TRBJ2-5; D gene uncertain. CDR3 sequence: CSARPPSLVGYQETQYF. CDR3 DNA sequence: TGCAGTGCTAGACCACCGAGTTTGGTGGGGTACCAAGAGACCCAGTACTTC.